Presented here are 12 T cell receptor beta chains from one specimen sequenced in a study of T cells after yellow fever vaccination. TCRdb fed the 5' RACE reads into MiXCR, producing one record per CDR3 protein. The sample yields about 180,000 distinct CDR3 sequences, approximately 6.2% seen once. The input for sequencing was CD4+ T cells sorted from PBMCs, taken on the day of the first yellow fever vaccination. The receptors stem from a man younger than 35 who received the YFV17D yellow fever vaccine.

This clonotype was detected many times. V gene TRBV20-1 combines with J gene TRBJ2-7; D not resolved. V dropped 0 bases and J dropped 0 bases, with 12 bases sitting between them. From germline, CDR1 is DFQATT and CDR2 SNEGSKA (reference sequence). The CDR3 is 15 amino acids. The CDR3 sequence: CSARDGQGYSYEQYV. CDR3 coding DNA: TGCAGTGCTAGAGATGGTCAAGGTTACTCCTACGAGCAGTACGTC.

This clonotype was picked up many times. The chain joins TRBV6-5 to TRBJ1-5, with 8 bases aligning to TRBD1. CDR3 length: 16 residues. The germline CDR1 and CDR2 sequences are MNHEY and SVGAGI. V gave up 8 bases and J gave up 0 bases; unmatched junction bases: 9. CDR3 amino acids: CASGERGQGSNQPQHF. In nucleotides, the CDR3 is TGTGCCAGCGGAGAGAGAGGACAGGGTAGCAATCAGCCCCAGCATTTT.

V usage is TRBV7-6 and J usage is TRBJ2-1; TRBD2 aligns across 7 bases. This CDR3 contains 17 residues. V gave up 5 bases and J gave up 7 bases; unmatched junction bases: 17. Germline V gene lookup returns CDR1 SGHVS and CDR2 FNYEAQ. The DNA for the CDR3 is TGTGCCAGCAGCGAGAGGTCGGGCGGGGACGGGAGGAATGAGCAGTTCTTC. Its translation: CASSERSGGDGRNEQFF.

This clonotype has more than one count but fewer than ten. The chain has TRBV5-1 and TRBJ2-7, with D maybe TRBD2 (6 bases). The V and J ends lost 0 bases and 1 base respectively, with 14 bases between them. The CDR3 sequence is 16 residues long. CDR1 is SGHRS and CDR2 is YFSETQ in the germline V gene. The CDR3 DNA is TGCGCCAGCAGCTTGGCCCTTGCGGGGTCTTCCTACGAGCAGTACTTC. Translating gives CASSLALAGSSYEQYF.

This clonotype was detected a few times. J is TRBJ2-2 and V is TRBV6-5; possibly TRBD1 for D (6 bases). The germline gives CDR1 MNHEY, CDR2 SVGAGI. Trimming removed 6 bases from V and 0 bases from J, with 11 bases in between. This CDR3 is built from 15 residues. The CDR3 is CASSRRTANTGELFF. The CDR3, as DNA: TGTGCCAGCAGCCGACGGACAGCGAACACCGGGGAGCTGTTTTTT.

Ten or more counts support this clonotype. The J gene is TRBJ1-2, the V gene TRBV20-1; D call uncertain. The ends were cut back, 6 bases at V and 8 bases at J, with 16 bases in the middle. The CDR3 runs to 12 residues. Per germline, CDR1 DFQATT and CDR2 SNEGSKA (reference sequence). Here the CDR3 reads CSATRVNEGYTF. The CDR3 nucleotides are TGCAGTGCGACGAGGGTAAATGAGGGCTACACCTTC.

This clonotype was observed a few times. The chain recombines TRBV9 with TRBJ1-6; 9 bases map to TRBD1. Trimming at V came to 6 bases and at J to 10 bases, leaving 8 bases not matched to a gene. The CDR3 is 14 residues long. CDR1 is SGDLS, CDR2 YYNGEE, per germline. This CDR3 is CASNPGQGQSPLHF. CDR3 nucleotides: TGTGCCAGCAACCCGGGACAGGGTCAATCACCCCTCCACTTT.

This clonotype occurred many times. The chain combines TRBV5-1 with TRBJ2-3; 11 nucleotides match TRBD1. V shed 4 bases, J shed 1 base, and the junction held 8 bases outside the gene matches. In germline, CDR1 is SGHRS, CDR2 YFSETQ. This CDR3 contains 17 residues. This chain's CDR3 is CASSAGTGGRGTDTQYF. DNA for the CDR3: TGCGCCAGCAGCGCCGGGACAGGGGGTCGGGGCACAGATACGCAGTATTTT.

This clonotype was counted ten times or more. The chain employs TRBV30 and TRBJ2-3; a possible D gene is TRBD2 (5 bases). The CDR3 spans 13 residues. V was trimmed by 4 bases and J by 0 bases, leaving 8 bases between them. CDR1 GTSNPN and CDR2 SVGIG come from the germline V gene (reference sequence). The CDR3 DNA follows: TGTGCCTGGATGGACTTTAGCACAGATACGCAGTATTTT. Translation: CAWMDFSTDTQYF.

This clonotype was detected ten times or more. The chain carries TRBV6-6 and TRBJ2-1; the D is unclear. The V gene's germline CDR1 is MNHNY and CDR2 SVGAGI (reference sequence). The CDR3 consists of 13 residues. V was shortened by 2 bases and J by 8 bases, with 10 bases between the two germline ends. CDR3 residues: CASSYLETDEQFF. Written as DNA, the CDR3 is TGTGCCAGCAGTTACCTGGAGACGGATGAGCAGTTCTTC.

This clonotype was observed many times. V is TRBV2 and J is TRBJ2-7; unclear D gene. Germline values: CDR1 SNHLY, CDR2 FYNNEI. This CDR3 spans 12 amino acids. Deletions cut 6 bases from V and 6 bases from J, with 12 bases between. DNA for the CDR3: TGTGCCAGCAGGGACCCCCGGTTCGAGCAGTACTTC. Translation gives CASRDPRFEQYF.

V and J are TRBV12-3 or TRBV12-4 and TRBJ2-7; D ambiguous. The germline V and J ends were trimmed by 6 bases and 3 bases, with 9 bases remaining between them. This CDR3 has 12 amino acids. CDR3 in amino acids: CASSLIGYEQYF. CDR3 nucleotides: TGTGCCAGCAGCCTAATTGGCTACGAGCAGTACTTC.